The rows below give T cell receptor beta chains drawn from one sample of a study of cytomegalovirus exposure and HLA in healthy donors. TCRdb keeps only in-frame clones here, not all; method: immunoSEQ multiplex PCR. The table includes 150,000 to 200,000 clones, 84% detected once. The sequencing input was PBMCs. The receptors originated from a man aged 25-40 years in good health and CMV-seronegative. Each CDR3 is given with its conserved first and last residue. The D gene is left open where the match is weak. Clone size is stated in some rows and not others, as once, few, many or a class when expanded.

d_gene: TRBD2
j_gene: TRBJ2-2
abundance: NA
v_gene: TRBV7-6
CDR3nt: TGTGCCAGCAGCTTAGTTCGGGGGGCGAACACCGGGGAGCTGTTTTTT
CDR3aa: CASSLVRGANTGELFF

d_gene: TRBD1
j_gene: TRBJ2-5
abundance: NA
v_gene: TRBV30
CDR3nt: TGTGCCTTACGGGACAGGGGGCGAGAGACCCAGTACTTC
CDR3aa: CALRDRGRETQYF

d_gene: NA
j_gene: TRBJ2-1
abundance: NA
v_gene: TRBV7-3
CDR3nt: TGTGCCAGCAGCTCGGGTCGAGGGAATGAGCAGTTCTTC
CDR3aa: CASSSGRGNEQFF

d_gene: NA
j_gene: TRBJ2-7
abundance: few
v_gene: TRBV20-1
CDR3nt: TGCAGTGTGGGTTACTACGAGCAGTACTTC
CDR3aa: CSVGYYEQYF

d_gene: NA
j_gene: TRBJ1-1
abundance: once
v_gene: TRBV7-8
CDR3nt: TGTGCCAGCAGCTTAGATTCCGGGGTGGGAGCTTTCTTT
CDR3aa: CASSLDSGVGAFF

d_gene: NA
j_gene: TRBJ2-7
abundance: few
v_gene: TRBV10-3
CDR3nt: TGTGCCATCAGGATACAGGAGTTCTCCTACGAGCAGTACTTC
CDR3aa: CAIRIQEFSYEQYF

d_gene: NA
j_gene: TRBJ1-1
abundance: once
v_gene: TRBV7-9
CDR3nt: TGTGCCAGCAGCTCCCCGTATGGTACTACCGAAGCTTTCTTT
CDR3aa: CASSSPYGTTEAFF

d_gene: NA
j_gene: TRBJ2-5
abundance: NA
v_gene: TRBV5-1
CDR3nt: TGCGCCAGCAGGCTCAACACGGGAGAGACCCAGTACTTC
CDR3aa: CASRLNTGETQYF

d_gene: TRBD1
j_gene: TRBJ1-2
abundance: NA
v_gene: TRBV29-1
CDR3nt: TGCAGCGTGCAGGGGGCGCATGGCTTCACCTTC
CDR3aa: CSVQGAHGFTF

d_gene: NA
j_gene: TRBJ1-2
abundance: once
v_gene: TRBV14
CDR3nt: TGTGCCAGCAGCCAAGCCCTGCAGGGGTCAGGCTATGGCTACACCTTC
CDR3aa: CASSQALQGSGYGYTF

d_gene: NA
j_gene: TRBJ2-2
abundance: NA
v_gene: TRBV6-5
CDR3nt: TGTGCCAGCAGTCCCGGTGTCGGGGAGCTGTTTTTT
CDR3aa: CASSPGVGELFF

d_gene: NA
j_gene: TRBJ2-1
abundance: NA
v_gene: TRBV5-1
CDR3nt: TGCGCCAGCAGCTTGGAGGCGGGGCACTACAATGAGCAGTTCTTC
CDR3aa: CASSLEAGHYNEQFF

d_gene: NA
j_gene: TRBJ2-5
abundance: NA
v_gene: TRBV7-8
CDR3nt: TGTGCCAGCAGCTTAGAAGCCGCGTACCAAGAGACCCAGTACTTC
CDR3aa: CASSLEAAYQETQYF

d_gene: TRBD2
j_gene: TRBJ2-7
abundance: NA
v_gene: TRBV7-9
CDR3nt: TGTGCCAGCAGAAGTTCCCGGACTAGCGGGAGGGCCATTCTCCACGAGCAGTACTTC
CDR3aa: CASRSSRTSGRAILHEQYF

d_gene: NA
j_gene: TRBJ1-1
abundance: NA
v_gene: TRBV11-2
CDR3nt: TGTGCCAGCAGCTTAGCAGGGGCATATGAAGCTTTCTTT
CDR3aa: CASSLAGAYEAFF

d_gene: NA
j_gene: TRBJ1-1
abundance: NA
v_gene: TRBV4-1
CDR3nt: TGCGCCAGCAGCCAAGAGCTCCAGGCCCGGAACACTGAAGCTTTCTTT
CDR3aa: CASSQELQARNTEAFF

d_gene: NA
j_gene: TRBJ1-5
abundance: NA
v_gene: TRBV18
CDR3nt: TGTGCCAGCTCAAAACAGGGAAATCAGCCCCAGCATTTT
CDR3aa: CASSKQGNQPQHF

d_gene: TRBD2
j_gene: TRBJ2-2
abundance: NA
v_gene: TRBV2
CDR3nt: TGTGCCAGCGGCGGACTAGCAGCGAACACCGGGGAGCTGTTTTTT
CDR3aa: CASGGLAANTGELFF

d_gene: NA
j_gene: TRBJ1-2
abundance: NA
v_gene: TRBV2
CDR3nt: TGTGCCAGCAGTGAAACCGGACAGTCTCCTTATGGCTACACCTTC
CDR3aa: CASSETGQSPYGYTF

d_gene: TRBD2
j_gene: TRBJ2-7
abundance: NA
v_gene: TRBV9
CDR3nt: TGTGCCACCCGGGCTGCGGGAGGGACGGACTACGAGCAGTACTTC
CDR3aa: CATRAAGGTDYEQYF

d_gene: NA
j_gene: TRBJ2-7
abundance: NA
v_gene: TRBV19
CDR3nt: TGTGCCAGTAGTATAGGTGGCGGAGACTACGAGCAGTACTTC
CDR3aa: CASSIGGGDYEQYF

d_gene: TRBD2
j_gene: TRBJ2-5
abundance: NA
v_gene: TRBV5-4
CDR3nt: TGTGCCAGCAGCCCCCGGCGTCGCCAGCGGGAGGGCCAAGAGACCCAGTACTTC
CDR3aa: CASSPRRRQREGQETQYF

d_gene: TRBD2
j_gene: TRBJ2-1
abundance: NA
v_gene: TRBV2
CDR3nt: TGTGCCAGCAAGGTAGGACTAGACTCCAATGAGCAGTTCTTC
CDR3aa: CASKVGLDSNEQFF

d_gene: TRBD2
j_gene: TRBJ2-7
abundance: NA
v_gene: TRBV29-1
CDR3nt: TGCAGCGTTGAAAAAGGTGGGACTACTCTCTACGAGCAGTACTTC
CDR3aa: CSVEKGGTTLYEQYF

d_gene: TRBD1
j_gene: TRBJ2-7
abundance: once
v_gene: TRBV19
CDR3nt: TGTGCCAGTAGTATATCCCTCCCGGGACAGGGAGGTCTTAGGACCTACGAGCAGTACTTC
CDR3aa: CASSISLPGQGGLRTYEQYF

d_gene: NA
j_gene: TRBJ2-3
abundance: NA
v_gene: TRBV15
CDR3nt: TGTGCCACCAGCCTAAACGGGAGAACAGATACGCAGTATTTT
CDR3aa: CATSLNGRTDTQYF

d_gene: NA
j_gene: TRBJ2-7
abundance: NA
v_gene: TRBV30
CDR3nt: TGTGCCTGGAGTGAATCGTACGAGCAGTACTTC
CDR3aa: CAWSESYEQYF

d_gene: TRBD1
j_gene: TRBJ1-5
abundance: NA
v_gene: TRBV19
CDR3nt: TGTGCCAGTAGTACCACCAGGGGGAAGGGAACGAGCAATCAGCCCCAGCATTTT
CDR3aa: CASSTTRGKGTSNQPQHF

d_gene: TRBD1
j_gene: TRBJ2-5
abundance: NA
v_gene: TRBV29-1
CDR3nt: TGCAGCGTTGAACCCAGGGGGCGGGAGACCCAGTACTTC
CDR3aa: CSVEPRGRETQYF

d_gene: TRBD1
j_gene: TRBJ2-7
abundance: NA
v_gene: TRBV23-1
CDR3nt: TGCGCCAGCAGTCCTATCAACCGGGACAGGGGAACACCCAGCTCCTACGAGCAGTACTTC
CDR3aa: CASSPINRDRGTPSSYEQYF

d_gene: NA
j_gene: TRBJ1-2
abundance: NA
v_gene: TRBV11-3
CDR3nt: TGTGCCAGCAGCTTAAGGGGGGGGTCGGCTGGCTACACCTTC
CDR3aa: CASSLRGGSAGYTF

d_gene: TRBD1
j_gene: TRBJ1-1
abundance: NA
v_gene: TRBV5-1
CDR3nt: TGCGCCAGCAGCCCTGACAGGGGGCGAAGAGGCACTGAAGCTTTCTTT
CDR3aa: CASSPDRGRRGTEAFF

d_gene: NA
j_gene: TRBJ1-1
abundance: few
v_gene: TRBV6-5
CDR3nt: TGTGCCAGTTCGCAGACAGACACTGAAGCTTTCTTT
CDR3aa: CASSQTDTEAFF

d_gene: TRBD1
j_gene: TRBJ2-7
abundance: once
v_gene: TRBV15
CDR3nt: TGTGCCACCAGCAGGGACAGGTCCAGCTACGAGCAGTACTTC
CDR3aa: CATSRDRSSYEQYF

d_gene: NA
j_gene: TRBJ1-2
abundance: NA
v_gene: TRBV5-1
CDR3nt: TGCGCCAGCAGCTTGGGGACATCTAACTATGGCTACACCTTC
CDR3aa: CASSLGTSNYGYTF

d_gene: TRBD1
j_gene: TRBJ1-1
abundance: NA
v_gene: TRBV5-8
CDR3nt: TGTGCCAGCAGCTCGCCCCGCCAACACAGGGGGCTGGACACTGAAGCTTTCTTT
CDR3aa: CASSSPRQHRGLDTEAFF

d_gene: TRBD2
j_gene: TRBJ2-2
abundance: NA
v_gene: TRBV2
CDR3nt: TGTGCCAGCAGTGAAGTCCCAGCGGGGGACAACACCGGGGAGCTGTTTTTT
CDR3aa: CASSEVPAGDNTGELFF

d_gene: NA
j_gene: TRBJ1-5
abundance: NA
v_gene: TRBV18
CDR3nt: TGTGCCAGCTCACAAGACAGGACCGGGGATAATCAGCCCCAGCATTTT
CDR3aa: CASSQDRTGDNQPQHF

d_gene: TRBD2
j_gene: TRBJ2-1
abundance: NA
v_gene: TRBV6-5
CDR3nt: TGTGCCAGCAGTTTTCGGGCGGGAGCGGATGAGCAGTTCTTC
CDR3aa: CASSFRAGADEQFF

d_gene: NA
j_gene: TRBJ2-2
abundance: NA
v_gene: TRBV7-8
CDR3nt: TGTGCCAGCAGCCTCAACAGGGCCGGGGAGCTGTTTTTT
CDR3aa: CASSLNRAGELFF

d_gene: NA
j_gene: TRBJ1-4
abundance: NA
v_gene: TRBV20-1
CDR3nt: TGCAGTGGGCGGTCGAATGAAAAACTGTTTTTT
CDR3aa: CSGRSNEKLFF

d_gene: TRBD1
j_gene: TRBJ2-7
abundance: NA
v_gene: TRBV5-4
CDR3nt: TGTGCCAGCAGCTCCGAGACAGGGGGCCGACAGCAGTACTTC
CDR3aa: CASSSETGGRQQYF

d_gene: TRBD1
j_gene: TRBJ1-2
abundance: NA
v_gene: TRBV9
CDR3nt: TGTGCCAGCAGCGACGGACAGGCCTATGGCTACACCTTC
CDR3aa: CASSDGQAYGYTF

d_gene: TRBD1
j_gene: TRBJ1-5
abundance: NA
v_gene: TRBV4-2
CDR3nt: TGTGCCAGCAGCCAAGATCAACAGGGGGATCAGCCCCAGCATTTT
CDR3aa: CASSQDQQGDQPQHF

d_gene: TRBD2
j_gene: TRBJ2-3
abundance: NA
v_gene: TRBV6-4
CDR3nt: TGTGCCAGCAGTGAATCAAGCGGGGGGGCAGATACGCAGTATTTT
CDR3aa: CASSESSGGADTQYF

d_gene: TRBD1
j_gene: TRBJ2-7
abundance: few
v_gene: TRBV5-4
CDR3nt: TGTGCCAGCAGTCCCAGGTCGCGACAGGGGACCTACGAGCAGTACTTC
CDR3aa: CASSPRSRQGTYEQYF

d_gene: TRBD1
j_gene: TRBJ1-1
abundance: NA
v_gene: TRBV7-3
CDR3nt: TGTGCCAGCAGCCGTGACAGGGGGAACACTGAAGCTTTCTTT
CDR3aa: CASSRDRGNTEAFF

d_gene: TRBD2
j_gene: TRBJ2-1
abundance: few
v_gene: TRBV6-6
CDR3nt: TGTGCCAGCAGACCCGTCGGGGGGGCCGGCAATGAGCAGTTCTTC
CDR3aa: CASRPVGGAGNEQFF

d_gene: TRBD1
j_gene: TRBJ2-7
abundance: NA
v_gene: TRBV27
CDR3nt: TGTGCCAGCAGCCCTAGGCTGGACAGGGGGCTCAAACCCCCCTACGAGCAGTACTTC
CDR3aa: CASSPRLDRGLKPPYEQYF

d_gene: TRBD2
j_gene: TRBJ2-1
abundance: NA
v_gene: TRBV7-3
CDR3nt: TGTGCCAGCAGCTTTAGCGGGAGGGCCAATGAGCAGTTCTTC
CDR3aa: CASSFSGRANEQFF

d_gene: TRBD2
j_gene: TRBJ2-7
abundance: NA
v_gene: TRBV19
CDR3nt: TGTGCCAGTCGGGCGGGGACTAGCGGCTCATACGAGCAGTACTTC
CDR3aa: CASRAGTSGSYEQYF

d_gene: TRBD2
j_gene: TRBJ2-5
abundance: NA
v_gene: TRBV7-3
CDR3nt: TGTGCCAGCAGCCCAACTCGGGCGGGAGTAGAGACCCAGTACTTC
CDR3aa: CASSPTRAGVETQYF

d_gene: NA
j_gene: TRBJ2-5
abundance: NA
v_gene: TRBV2
CDR3nt: TGTGCCAGCATTCAGGATTTGTACCAAGAGACCCAGTACTTC
CDR3aa: CASIQDLYQETQYF

d_gene: NA
j_gene: TRBJ1-1
abundance: NA
v_gene: TRBV10-3
CDR3nt: TGTGCCATCACCGGACTAGTGGGTGCTGAAGCTTTCTTT
CDR3aa: CAITGLVGAEAFF

d_gene: NA
j_gene: TRBJ2-7
abundance: NA
v_gene: TRBV5-5
CDR3nt: TGTGCCAGCAGCTTTGGGGAGTATCGCTCCTACGAGCAGTACTTC
CDR3aa: CASSFGEYRSYEQYF

d_gene: TRBD1
j_gene: TRBJ2-3
abundance: NA
v_gene: TRBV25-1
CDR3nt: TGTGCCAGCCTTAAGGGCCTACGGGACAGCTGGGATACGCAGTATTTT
CDR3aa: CASLKGLRDSWDTQYF

d_gene: TRBD1
j_gene: TRBJ1-5
abundance: once
v_gene: TRBV6-1
CDR3nt: TGTGCCAGCAGAGCCGGGACAGGGGGCGTTCAGCCCCAGCATTTT
CDR3aa: CASRAGTGGVQPQHF

d_gene: NA
j_gene: TRBJ1-2
abundance: NA
v_gene: TRBV15
CDR3nt: TGTGCCACCAGCAGAGATCTAAGCCAGGGGTGGAGCTATGGCTACACCTTC
CDR3aa: CATSRDLSQGWSYGYTF

d_gene: NA
j_gene: TRBJ1-1
abundance: NA
v_gene: TRBV9
CDR3nt: TGTGCCAGCAGCGTAGTTCCCCAGGGCGAAGCTTTCTTT
CDR3aa: CASSVVPQGEAFF

d_gene: NA
j_gene: TRBJ2-7
abundance: few
v_gene: TRBV7-8
CDR3nt: TGTGCCAGCAGCTCCCCGAGGCCTCGATCCTACGAGCAGTACTTC
CDR3aa: CASSSPRPRSYEQYF